This T cell receptor (beta chain) appears in the sequencing data of a study of cytomegalovirus exposure and HLA in healthy donors. The PCR was carried out with 60 Vbeta primers and 13 Jbeta primers. The method was immunoSEQ multiplex PCR; TCRdb's version includes in-frame clones alone and lacks a portion of them. The table lists 200,000 to 250,000 clones, 70% of them singletons, with about 2.5% in the top ten. Study-wide points: A few chains tied to CMV proved CMV antigen-specific in vitro. By HLA locus, TCR association rates varied in a later analysis, with DRB1 showing the most and HLA-C the fewest. Earlier results showed most TCR beta V segments being productive about 90% or about 30% of the time.

With regard to this clone: No antigen is known for it.

V was cut by 4 bases and J by 8 bases, with 13 bases left in between. Germline V lookup: CDR1 SGHDT, CDR2 YYEEEE. The CDR3 covers 14 residues. This sequence joins TRBV5-6 and TRBJ1-6, with D perhaps matching TRBD1 (6 bases). The receptor comes from a man between 40 and 49 years old in good health and CMV-seropositive. The sample taken for sequencing was PBMCs. CDR3 sequence: CASSPGQRDSPLHF. Written as DNA, the CDR3 is TGTGCCAGCAGCCCTGGACAGAGGGATTCACCCCTCCACTTT.